This T cell receptor (beta chain) was documented in a study of T cell repertoires in cytomegalovirus infection. Across the whole study: CMV epitopes, recently identified HLA-C-restricted and well-studied HLA-B-restricted, were used.

The study, taken as a whole, reports: Dominating the ex vivo response were HLA-C-restricted CMV-specific TCR beta clonotypes.

This CDR3 spans 13 amino acids. Trimming stripped 6 bases from V and 3 bases from J, with 11 bases between. Germline values: CDR1 MNHEY, CDR2 SVGAGI. From the reads, TCRdb called clonotypes with MiXCR, one entry per CDR3 protein. Of approximately 990,000 distinct CDR3 sequences in the sample, 31% are singletons; the top ten hold over 11%. Concerning this clonotype: What it binds is unknown.

The clonotype originates from a human donor in good health (CMV status not recorded). Some clones in this sample may be carry-over from other donors' samples. The chain couples TRBV6-5 to TRBJ1-2; D possibly corresponds to TRBD1 (5 bases). This specimen was cultured CD8+ T cells from PBMCs, taken from culture after CMV antigen stimulation. The CDR3 loop is CASSTGDYYGYTF. The CDR3 DNA reads as TGTGCCAGCAGCACGGGGGATTACTATGGCTACACCTTC.